The present T cell receptor (beta chain) was sequenced within a study of shared clonotypes between healthy human individuals. As for the study in general: Each donor contributed plates that comprised three CD4 naive, three CD4 memory, two CD8 naive and one CD8 memory.

Worth noting for this clone: Its antigen is unidentified.

J lost 6 bases, V lost 3 bases, and 5 bases had no gene match. This CDR3 comprises 15 residues. In germline, CDR1 is MNHEY, CDR2 SVGAGI. Study conclusions and caveats: Larger estimated richness was generally seen in naive subsets than in memory subsets. Unshared clonotypes carried lower generation probabilities than those common to all four donors.

Deep-level running was used for the assay. TCRdb keeps only in-frame clones here, not all; method: immunoSEQ multiplex PCR. The sample lists around 690,000 clones, 80% to 95% occurring once. Sequenced material: memory CD8+ T cells from PBMCs. Subset of the sample: CD45RO+ cells pooled with CCR7-negative TemRA cells. This sequence was found in a man younger than 35 in good health. Some clones in this sample may be carry-over from other donors' samples. The rearrangement uses TRBV6-5 and TRBJ2-1; the match to TRBD1 covers 10 bases. CDR3 DNA: TGTGCCAGCAGTTATGTGCGGACAGGGGGCAATGAGCAGTTCTTC. Protein product: CASSYVRTGGNEQFF.